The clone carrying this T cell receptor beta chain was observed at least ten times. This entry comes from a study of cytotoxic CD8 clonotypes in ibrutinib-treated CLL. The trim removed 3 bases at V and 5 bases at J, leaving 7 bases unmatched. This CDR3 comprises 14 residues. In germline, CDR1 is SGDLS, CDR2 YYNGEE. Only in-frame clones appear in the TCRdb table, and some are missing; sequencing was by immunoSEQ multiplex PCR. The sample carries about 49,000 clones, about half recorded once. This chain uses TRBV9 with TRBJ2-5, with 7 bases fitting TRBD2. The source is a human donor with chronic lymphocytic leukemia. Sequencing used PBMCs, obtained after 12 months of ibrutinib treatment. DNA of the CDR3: TGTGCCAGCAGCGCCACGACCGGGAGGGAGACCCAGTACTTC. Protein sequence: CASSATTGRETQYF.